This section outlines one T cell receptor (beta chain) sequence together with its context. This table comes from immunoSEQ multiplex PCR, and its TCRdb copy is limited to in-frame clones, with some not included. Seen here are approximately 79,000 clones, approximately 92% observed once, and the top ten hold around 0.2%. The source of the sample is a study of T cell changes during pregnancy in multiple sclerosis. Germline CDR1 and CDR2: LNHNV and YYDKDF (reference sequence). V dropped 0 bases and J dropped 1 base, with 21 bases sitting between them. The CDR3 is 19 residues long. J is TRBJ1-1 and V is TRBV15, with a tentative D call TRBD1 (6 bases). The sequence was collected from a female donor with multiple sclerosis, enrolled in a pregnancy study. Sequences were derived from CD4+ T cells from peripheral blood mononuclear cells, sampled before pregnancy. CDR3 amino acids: CATSRDRRVGASTNTEAFF. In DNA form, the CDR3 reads TGTGCCACCAGCAGAGATCGCCGGGTGGGGGCGAGCACGAACACTGAAGCTTTCTTT.